This passage covers 9 T cell receptor beta chains from one sample sequenced in a study of blood T cell repertoires in COVID-19. Profiled with immunoSEQ multiplex PCR; TCRdb holds only in-frame clones, not every one. Of roughly 30,000 clones in the sample, roughly 86% were seen once. The material sequenced was peripheral blood. These receptors were obtained from a man between 60 and 75 years old with COVID-19, enrolled during active disease.

The chain carries TRBV9 and TRBJ2-1; maybe TRBD2 (6 bases). Germline CDR1 is SGDLS and CDR2 is YYNGEE. CDR3 length: 19 amino acids. V gave up 4 bases and J gave up 6 bases, with 29 bases separating them. The CDR3 reads CASSTPLAPGLITSNEQFF. The CDR3 bases are TGTGCCAGCAGCACGCCGTTGGCTCCGGGACTTATTACTTCCAATGAGCAGTTCTTC.

V gene TRBV3-1 (or the pseudogene TRBV3-2) combines with J gene TRBJ2-6; unclear D gene. CDR1 and CDR2 (germline): LGHDT, YNNKEL (reference sequence). V was trimmed by 2 bases and J by 0 bases, leaving 8 bases between them. The CDR3 spans 16 residues. In DNA, the CDR3 is TGTGCCAGCAGCCAACGACATCACTCTGGGGCCAACGTCCTGACTTTC. Protein product: CASSQRHHSGANVLTF.

This chain connects TRBV7-8 to TRBJ2-1; 8 nucleotides agree with TRBD1. V shed 5 bases, J shed 8 bases, and the junction held 5 bases outside the gene matches. CDR1 is SGHVS, CDR2 FQNEAQ, per germline. The CDR3 totals 13 residues. CDR3 nucleotide sequence: TGTGCCAGCAGCGAAGGACAGGGAGATGAGCAGTTCTTC. This sequence encodes CASSEGQGDEQFF.

The chain employs TRBV6-5 and TRBJ1-5, with no clear D. V was trimmed by 5 bases and J by 5 bases, leaving 10 bases between them. Germline V gives CDR1 MNHEY, CDR2 SVGAGI. The CDR3 length is 13 residues. Here the CDR3 reads CASSPRGDQPQHF. In DNA form, the CDR3 reads TGTGCCAGCAGTCCGCGGGGTGATCAGCCCCAGCATTTT.

This chain uses TRBV5-1 with TRBJ2-7, with D maybe TRBD2 (5 bases). Trimming left V 4 bases short and J 1 base short, with 18 bases between. This CDR3 region has 16 residues. CDR1 and CDR2 (germline): SGHRS, YFSETQ. The CDR3 here is CASSLTKDSGSYEQYF. Written as DNA, the CDR3 is TGCGCCAGCAGCCTGACTAAAGACTCTGGGTCCTACGAGCAGTACTTC. The whole variable domain, remainder taken from reference TRBV5-1 and TRBJ2-7, is KAGVTQTPRYLIKTRGQQVTLSCSPISGHRSVSWYQQTPGQGLQFLFEYFSETQRNKGNFPGRFSGRQFSNSRSEMNVSTLELGDSALYLCASSLTKDSGSYEQYFGPGTRLTVT.

The chain recombines TRBV9 with TRBJ1-1, with TRBD1 identical over 7 bases. The trim removed 5 bases at V and 3 bases at J, leaving 4 bases unmatched. The CDR3 has 13 amino acids. Looked up from germline, CDR1 is SGDLS and CDR2 is YYNGEE. The CDR3 DNA is TGTGCCAGCAGTTTGGGACAGTACACTGAAGCTTTCTTT. Protein product: CASSLGQYTEAFF.

The V call is TRBV6-5, the J call TRBJ1-6; perhaps TRBD1 as D (5 bases). Germline CDR1 MNHEY, CDR2 SVGAGI. Trimming shortened V by 2 bases and J by 7 bases, and 15 bases separated the two germline ends. The CDR3 length is 16 residues. The CDR3 loop reads CASSYPPGQKNSPLHF. CDR3 coding DNA: TGTGCCAGCAGTTACCCCCCAGGGCAGAAAAATTCACCCCTCCACTTT.

This clone was detected a few times. This chain joins TRBV27 and TRBJ2-2; 9 positions agree with TRBD2. Germline CDR1 and CDR2: MNHEY and SMNVEV (reference sequence). The trim removed 4 bases at V and 1 base at J, leaving 10 bases unmatched. The CDR3 covers 18 residues. CDR3: CASSWTPLAGMNTGELFF. CDR3 nucleotide sequence: TGTGCCAGCAGTTGGACCCCACTAGCGGGTATGAACACCGGGGAGCTGTTTTTT.

The chain couples TRBV7-9 to TRBJ2-3; D call uncertain. Germline values: CDR1 SEHNR, CDR2 FQNEAQ (reference sequence). The length of the CDR3 is 13 residues. V lost 0 bases and J 4 bases, leaving 5 bases between the germline ends. This CDR3 reads CASSLAGADTQYF. DNA for the CDR3: TGTGCCAGCAGCTTAGCAGGAGCAGATACGCAGTATTTT.